This T cell receptor (beta chain) was documented in a study of blood T cells in healthy people across ages. This CDR3 is 13 amino acids long. Germline V gene lookup returns CDR1 SNHLY and CDR2 FYNNEI. With a J-beta primer mix and a sample-barcoded 5' primer, a second PCR ran about 7 to 12 cycles. Each CDR3 protein is one row after TCRdb ran MiXCR on the 5' RACE reads. The sample lists about 1,500,000 distinct CDR3 sequences; roughly 28% were seen once. Remarks on this clonotype: The junction does not match germline at one end; this may be a read error.

The chain uses TRBV2 and TRBJ1-2; D is ambiguous. This receptor was obtained from a woman younger than 45 in good health. The sample consisted of blood. The CDR3 DNA reads TGTGCCAGCAGTGAACGGGCAAACTATGACTACACCTTC. Translated, it gives CASSERANYDYTF.